This T cell receptor beta chain was identified in a study of cytomegalovirus exposure and HLA in healthy donors. Study as a whole: Caucasian-associated ancestry cluster membership applied to about four fifths of 398 genotyped donors.

On this clone: The antigen remains undetermined.

General study results and limits: The study recorded 150 to 200 TCR beta chains that were cytomegalovirus-associated. Common viral pathogens seemed, in a later analysis, to connect with several of the most significant clusters.

60 Vbeta and 13 Jbeta primers were used in PCR. Libraries were prepared by immunoSEQ multiplex PCR; TCRdb keeps only in-frame clonotypes and omits some of them. The sample carries about 85,000 clones, 80% recorded once. The CDR3 totals 15 residues. Germline CDR1 MNHEY, CDR2 SMNVEV (reference sequence). Trimming at V came to 6 bases and at J to 3 bases, leaving 9 bases not matched to a gene. The receptor's source is a man between 50 and 59 years old in good health and CMV-seropositive. This chain uses TRBV27 with TRBJ2-7, with TRBD1 identical over 9 bases. Material: PBMCs. In DNA, the CDR3 is TGTGCCAGCAGACCCCTCGGACAGGGGCTCTACGAGCAGTACTTC. This sequence encodes CASRPLGQGLYEQYF.